This T cell receptor beta chain came from a study of identical twins. Points from the study as a whole: In cord blood, abundant beta clonotypes had fewer insertions; memory showed no trend.

TCRdb ran MiXCR on the 5' RACE reads and lists one entry per CDR3 protein. The sample contains 250,000 or so distinct CDR3 sequences, about 7% of which appear only once. In germline, CDR1 is SQVTM, CDR2 ANQGSEA. V lost 6 bases and J 6 bases, leaving 17 bases between the germline ends. The CDR3 sequence is 13 residues long. As for this clonotype: Its antigen remains unknown.

These same records also appear under a second study, on yellow fever vaccine responses in identical twins.

The source of this sequence is a woman aged 18-30 years in good health. The rearrangement links TRBV29-1 to TRBJ2-5; D is perhaps TRBD1 or TRBD2 (6 bases each). Sequenced material: memory (CD45RO+) T cells sorted from blood. CDR3 nucleotide sequence: TGCAGCGTGGGGGGCACAGGGATGCAGACCCAGTACTTC. Translating gives CSVGGTGMQTQYF.